This T cell receptor beta chain stems from a study of CD8+CD57+ T cells in acquired aplastic anemia. Broader study findings: Patients versus controls showed no significant CD8+ Simpson's diversity difference. Under 35 was the count of CD8+ CDR3 sequences that patients shared with controls.

V lost 3 bases and J 7 bases, leaving 10 bases between the germline ends. Germline CDR1 SGDLS, CDR2 YYNGEE. CDR3 length: 12 residues. Genomic DNA provided the template from which TCR beta VDJ and CDR3 profiles were obtained. Each CDR3 protein is one row after TCRdb ran MiXCR on the reads. This table holds around 170,000 distinct CDR3 sequences, about 60% found once. This clonotype has a single count. No antigen is known for it. V gene TRBV9 combines with J gene TRBJ1-1; D is ambiguous. The sequence was obtained from a human donor in good health. The source material was sorted CD4+, CD8+, or CD8+CD57+ T cells (not recorded which) from PBMCs. CDR3 protein: CASSDRLDEAFF. For the CDR3, the DNA is TGTGCCAGCAGCGACCGGTTAGATGAAGCTTTCTTT.